The rows below give T cell receptor beta chains drawn from one sample of a study of blood T cell repertoires in COVID-19. The data were produced by immunoSEQ multiplex PCR, yet TCRdb's version contains in-frame clones alone and is incomplete. The sample records more than 90,000 clones, approximately 80% being singletons. Source material: peripheral blood. The receptors were gathered from a man in his 70s with acute or convalescent COVID-19. Each CDR3 is given with its conserved first and last residue. Each record gives: clone size, V gene, J gene, D gene, CDR3 DNA, CDR3 protein. A D gene is named only where the DNA matches it firmly. Size values are once, few and many counts, or a class for expanded clones, and some rows have none.

clone_size: NA; v_call: TRBV7-6; j_call: TRBJ2-6; d_call: NA; cdr3_nt: TGTGCCAGCAGCTTAGACAGGGCCACTGGGGCCAACGTCCTGACTTTC; cdr3_aa: CASSLDRATGANVLTF
clone_size: NA; v_call: TRBV2; j_call: TRBJ1-1; d_call: NA; cdr3_nt: TGTGCCAGCAGTGAAGGGCAGGGGTATGCTTTCTTT; cdr3_aa: CASSEGQGYAFF
clone_size: NA; v_call: TRBV7-3; j_call: TRBJ1-2; d_call: TRBD1; cdr3_nt: TGTGCCAGCAGCCCGGGACAGGGCTATGGCTACACCTTC; cdr3_aa: CASSPGQGYGYTF
clone_size: NA; v_call: TRBV2; j_call: TRBJ2-3; d_call: TRBD2; cdr3_nt: TGTGCCACATGCGGGGGACCGCACCAAACCTTGAGCACAGATACGCAGTATTTT; cdr3_aa: CATCGGPHQTLSTDTQYF
clone_size: once; v_call: TRBV27; j_call: TRBJ1-4; d_call: NA; cdr3_nt: TGTGCCAGCAGTTTAACAGGGCCAACTAATGAAAAACTGTTTTTT; cdr3_aa: CASSLTGPTNEKLFF
clone_size: NA; v_call: TRBV9; j_call: TRBJ2-3; d_call: TRBD2; cdr3_nt: TGTGCCAGCAGCCTTAGCGGGGGGGTTGGAGATACGCAGTATTTT; cdr3_aa: CASSLSGGVGDTQYF
clone_size: NA; v_call: TRBV30; j_call: TRBJ1-6; d_call: NA; cdr3_nt: TGTGCCTCTCGACAAGGGAGCTCCTATAATTCACCCCTCCACTTT; cdr3_aa: CASRQGSSYNSPLHF
clone_size: NA; v_call: TRBV5-1; j_call: TRBJ2-3; d_call: TRBD1; cdr3_nt: TGCGCCAGCAAGAGGGGGCCGAGGGGCACAGATACGCAGTATTTT; cdr3_aa: CASKRGPRGTDTQYF
clone_size: NA; v_call: TRBV18; j_call: TRBJ2-1; d_call: NA; cdr3_nt: TGTGCCAGCTCACCCGGGAGCCCCTACAATGAGCAGTTCTTC; cdr3_aa: CASSPGSPYNEQFF
clone_size: NA; v_call: TRBV6-2/TRBV6-3; j_call: TRBJ1-2; d_call: TRBD1; cdr3_nt: TGTGCCAGCAGTTTGGGCAGGGGGAAACACACCTTC; cdr3_aa: CASSLGRGKHTF
clone_size: NA; v_call: TRBV28; j_call: TRBJ2-1; d_call: TRBD2; cdr3_nt: TGTGCCAGCAGCGTGGGGGGGATGTCATACAATGAGCAGTTCTTC; cdr3_aa: CASSVGGMSYNEQFF
clone_size: once; v_call: TRBV7-8; j_call: TRBJ1-2; d_call: NA; cdr3_nt: TGTGCCAGCAGCCCCCGGGACACCCGTAACTATGGCTACACCTTC; cdr3_aa: CASSPRDTRNYGYTF
clone_size: NA; v_call: TRBV18; j_call: TRBJ1-1; d_call: NA; cdr3_nt: TGTGCCAGCTCACGATCGGTAGGGGACACTGAAGCTTTCTTT; cdr3_aa: CASSRSVGDTEAFF
clone_size: NA; v_call: TRBV28; j_call: TRBJ2-1; d_call: NA; cdr3_nt: TGTGCCAGCAGTCCTCGTTATCAGGGGACCTACAATGAGCAGTTCTTC; cdr3_aa: CASSPRYQGTYNEQFF
clone_size: NA; v_call: TRBV6-2/TRBV6-3; j_call: TRBJ2-5; d_call: NA; cdr3_nt: TGTGCCAGCAGTTACTCAGGGGCCCAAGAGACCCAGTACTTC; cdr3_aa: CASSYSGAQETQYF
clone_size: NA; v_call: TRBV5-4; j_call: TRBJ1-1; d_call: NA; cdr3_nt: TGTGCCAGCAGCCTTGGCGGTGGGGGGGGGAACACTGAAGCTTTCTTT; cdr3_aa: CASSLGGGGGNTEAFF
clone_size: many; v_call: TRBV27; j_call: TRBJ2-3; d_call: NA; cdr3_nt: TGTGCCAGCAGTTTATCGAGCAGCACAGATACGCAGTATTTT; cdr3_aa: CASSLSSSTDTQYF
clone_size: NA; v_call: TRBV5-4; j_call: TRBJ1-2; d_call: TRBD1; cdr3_nt: TGTGCCAGCAGTTCTACAGGGGATAGGGGCTACACCTTC; cdr3_aa: CASSSTGDRGYTF
clone_size: NA; v_call: TRBV20-1; j_call: TRBJ2-4; d_call: NA; cdr3_nt: TGCAGTGCTAGAGACACGGAGATTCAGTACTTC; cdr3_aa: CSARDTEIQYF
clone_size: NA; v_call: TRBV29-1; j_call: TRBJ1-2; d_call: NA; cdr3_nt: TGCAGCGTGAGGGTCAGGTCGGCCTATGGCTACACCTTC; cdr3_aa: CSVRVRSAYGYTF
clone_size: NA; v_call: TRBV6-5; j_call: TRBJ2-7; d_call: NA; cdr3_nt: TGTGCCAGCAGTCCTCAGGGGTACGAGCAGTACTTC; cdr3_aa: CASSPQGYEQYF
clone_size: few; v_call: TRBV13; j_call: TRBJ1-2; d_call: NA; cdr3_nt: TGTGCCAGCAGCTTAGGTCAGGGCAAGGGCTACACCTTC; cdr3_aa: CASSLGQGKGYTF
clone_size: few; v_call: TRBV3-1/TRBV3-2; j_call: TRBJ2-1; d_call: TRBD2; cdr3_nt: TGTGCCAGCAGCCAAGATGTGCGGGGGGACAATGAGCAGTTCTTC; cdr3_aa: CASSQDVRGDNEQFF
clone_size: NA; v_call: TRBV5-1; j_call: TRBJ1-2; d_call: TRBD1; cdr3_nt: TGCGCCAGCAGCACCGGGACAGGGGCGAAGGGCTACACCTTC; cdr3_aa: CASSTGTGAKGYTF
clone_size: NA; v_call: TRBV7-9; j_call: TRBJ1-1; d_call: TRBD1; cdr3_nt: TGTGCCAGCACGGAGACAGGGGGCCTTACTGAAGCTTTCTTT; cdr3_aa: CASTETGGLTEAFF
clone_size: NA; v_call: TRBV7-3; j_call: TRBJ2-1; d_call: NA; cdr3_nt: TGTGCCAGCAGCTTAACGTCTACAGACAATGAGCAGTTCTTC; cdr3_aa: CASSLTSTDNEQFF
clone_size: NA; v_call: TRBV7-9; j_call: TRBJ1-2; d_call: TRBD1; cdr3_nt: TGTGCCAGCAGTTCCGCCGGGACAGCTTATGGCTACACCTTC; cdr3_aa: CASSSAGTAYGYTF
clone_size: NA; v_call: TRBV6-6; j_call: TRBJ1-3; d_call: NA; cdr3_nt: TGTGCCAGCAGTACAGACAGCTCTGGAAACACCATATATTTT; cdr3_aa: CASSTDSSGNTIYF
clone_size: few; v_call: TRBV6-2/TRBV6-3; j_call: TRBJ2-3; d_call: NA; cdr3_nt: TGTGCCAGCAGTTATGAGGGGGGGGCAGATACGCAGTATTTT; cdr3_aa: CASSYEGGADTQYF
clone_size: NA; v_call: TRBV5-4; j_call: TRBJ2-7; d_call: TRBD2; cdr3_nt: TGTGCCAGCAGCTTCGGGCTAGCGGGAAACCTCTACGAGCAGTACTTC; cdr3_aa: CASSFGLAGNLYEQYF
clone_size: NA; v_call: TRBV6-4; j_call: TRBJ1-5; d_call: NA; cdr3_nt: TGTGCCAGCAGTGAGAACAGATATCAGCCCCAGCATTTT; cdr3_aa: CASSENRYQPQHF
clone_size: NA; v_call: TRBV5-1; j_call: TRBJ2-4; d_call: TRBD1; cdr3_nt: TGCGCCAGCAGCTTGGAATGGGACAGAGCCAAAAACATTCAGTACTTC; cdr3_aa: CASSLEWDRAKNIQYF
clone_size: few; v_call: TRBV3-1/TRBV3-2; j_call: TRBJ1-5; d_call: NA; cdr3_nt: TGTGCCAGCAGCGACGGGACTGGGAATCAGCCCCAGCATTTT; cdr3_aa: CASSDGTGNQPQHF
clone_size: NA; v_call: TRBV10-3; j_call: TRBJ1-4; d_call: TRBD1; cdr3_nt: TGTGCCATCAGGCCGGGACAGCGAACATCAACTAATGAAAAACTGTTTTTT; cdr3_aa: CAIRPGQRTSTNEKLFF
clone_size: NA; v_call: TRBV20-1; j_call: TRBJ2-1; d_call: NA; cdr3_nt: TGCAGTGCCACAACTAACAATGAGCAGTTCTTC; cdr3_aa: CSATTNNEQFF
clone_size: NA; v_call: TRBV5-1; j_call: TRBJ1-1; d_call: TRBD1; cdr3_nt: TGCGCCAGCAGCTTGGGGACAGGGAACACTGAAGCTTTCTTT; cdr3_aa: CASSLGTGNTEAFF
clone_size: NA; v_call: TRBV28; j_call: TRBJ1-1; d_call: NA; cdr3_nt: TGTGCCAGCAGCCCGGACACATACACTGAAGCTTTCTTT; cdr3_aa: CASSPDTYTEAFF
clone_size: once; v_call: TRBV5-1; j_call: TRBJ2-1; d_call: NA; cdr3_nt: TGCGCCAGCAGCTCCAGCGTTAGCTCCTACAATGAGCAGTTCTTC; cdr3_aa: CASSSSVSSYNEQFF
clone_size: NA; v_call: TRBV19; j_call: TRBJ1-5; d_call: TRBD1; cdr3_nt: TGTGCCAGTTCTGCTACAGGGGGCGGCAATCAGCCCCAGCATTTT; cdr3_aa: CASSATGGGNQPQHF
clone_size: NA; v_call: TRBV4-1; j_call: TRBJ2-3; d_call: TRBD1; cdr3_nt: TGCGCCAGCAGCCAAGATTTAAGGGACAGTAACACAGATACGCAGTATTTT; cdr3_aa: CASSQDLRDSNTDTQYF